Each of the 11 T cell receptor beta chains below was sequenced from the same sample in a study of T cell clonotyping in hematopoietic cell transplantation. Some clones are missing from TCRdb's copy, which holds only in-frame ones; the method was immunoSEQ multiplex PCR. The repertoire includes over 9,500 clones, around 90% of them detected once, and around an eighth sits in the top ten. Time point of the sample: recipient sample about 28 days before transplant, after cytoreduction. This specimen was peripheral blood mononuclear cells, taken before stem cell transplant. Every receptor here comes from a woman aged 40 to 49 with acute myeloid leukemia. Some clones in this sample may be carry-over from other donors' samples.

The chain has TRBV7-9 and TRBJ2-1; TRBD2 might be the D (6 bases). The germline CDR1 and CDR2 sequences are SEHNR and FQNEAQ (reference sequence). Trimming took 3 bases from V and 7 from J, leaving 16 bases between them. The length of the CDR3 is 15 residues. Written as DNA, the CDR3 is TGTGCCAGCAGCTTTGTCGAGGGCGGGAATAATGAGCAGTTCTTC. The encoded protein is CASSFVEGGNNEQFF.

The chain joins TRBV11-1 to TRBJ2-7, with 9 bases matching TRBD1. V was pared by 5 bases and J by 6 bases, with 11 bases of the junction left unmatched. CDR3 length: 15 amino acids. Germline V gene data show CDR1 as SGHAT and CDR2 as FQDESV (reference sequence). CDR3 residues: CASSRDRVSDGEQYF. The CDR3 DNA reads TGTGCCAGCAGCCGGGACAGGGTGTCCGACGGCGAGCAGTACTTC.

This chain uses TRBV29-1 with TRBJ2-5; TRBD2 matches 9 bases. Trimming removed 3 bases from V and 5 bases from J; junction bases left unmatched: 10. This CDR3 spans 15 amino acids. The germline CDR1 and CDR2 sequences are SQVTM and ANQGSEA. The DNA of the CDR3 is TGCAGCGTTGAGGGAATGAGCGGGAGGACGGAGACCCAGTACTTC. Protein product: CSVEGMSGRTETQYF.

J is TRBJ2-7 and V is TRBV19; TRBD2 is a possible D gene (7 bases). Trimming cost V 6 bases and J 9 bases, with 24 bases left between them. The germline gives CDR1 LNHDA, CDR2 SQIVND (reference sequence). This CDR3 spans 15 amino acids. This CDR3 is CASSLTVSGIGGQYF. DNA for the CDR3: TGTGCCAGTAGCCTAACCGTGAGCGGGATAGGGGGGCAGTACTTC.

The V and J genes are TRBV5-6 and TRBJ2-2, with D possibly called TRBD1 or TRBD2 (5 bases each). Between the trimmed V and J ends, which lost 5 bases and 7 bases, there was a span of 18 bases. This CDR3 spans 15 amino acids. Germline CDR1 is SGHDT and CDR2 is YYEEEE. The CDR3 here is CASSSGDLSFGELFF. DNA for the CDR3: TGTGCCAGCAGTTCCGGGGACCTTTCATTCGGGGAGCTGTTTTTT.

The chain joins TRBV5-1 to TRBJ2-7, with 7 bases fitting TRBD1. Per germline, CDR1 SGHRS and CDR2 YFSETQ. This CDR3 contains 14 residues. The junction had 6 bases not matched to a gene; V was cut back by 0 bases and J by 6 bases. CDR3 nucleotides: TGCGCCAGCAGCTTGGCGGGACAGTGGATCGAGCAGTACTTC. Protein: CASSLAGQWIEQYF.

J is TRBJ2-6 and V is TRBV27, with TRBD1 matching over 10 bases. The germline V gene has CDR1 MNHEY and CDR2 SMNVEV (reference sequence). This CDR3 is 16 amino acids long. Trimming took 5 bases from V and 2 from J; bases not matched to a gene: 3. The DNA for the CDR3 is TGTGCCAGCAGTCGGACAGGGGGGACTGGGGCCAACGTCCTGACTTTC. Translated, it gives CASSRTGGTGANVLTF.

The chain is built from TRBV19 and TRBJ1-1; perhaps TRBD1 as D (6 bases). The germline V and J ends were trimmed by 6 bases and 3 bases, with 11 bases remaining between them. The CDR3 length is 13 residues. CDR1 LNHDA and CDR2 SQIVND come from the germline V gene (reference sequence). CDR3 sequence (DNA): TGTGCCAGTAGCGAAACAGGGTACACTGAAGCTTTCTTT. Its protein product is CASSETGYTEAFF. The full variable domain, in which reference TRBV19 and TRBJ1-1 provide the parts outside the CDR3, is DGGITQSPKYLFRKEGQNVTLSCEQNLNHDAMYWYRQDPGQGLRLIYYSQIVNDFQKGDIAEGYSVSREKKESFPLTVTSAQKNPTAFYLCASSETGYTEAFFGQGTRLTVV.

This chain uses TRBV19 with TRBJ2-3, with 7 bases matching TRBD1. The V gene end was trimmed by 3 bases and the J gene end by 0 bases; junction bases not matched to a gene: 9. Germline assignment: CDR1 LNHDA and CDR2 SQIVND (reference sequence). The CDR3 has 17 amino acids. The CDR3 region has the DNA TGTGCCAGTAGTATCCCTTCACAGGGGTCCAGCACAGATACGCAGTATTTT. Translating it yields CASSIPSQGSSTDTQYF.

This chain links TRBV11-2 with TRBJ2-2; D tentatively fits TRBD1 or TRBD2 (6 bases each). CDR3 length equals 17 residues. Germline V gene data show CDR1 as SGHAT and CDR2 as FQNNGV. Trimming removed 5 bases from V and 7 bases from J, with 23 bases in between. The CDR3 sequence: CASSPEGGLSLDGELFF. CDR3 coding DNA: TGTGCCAGCAGCCCAGAGGGGGGCCTCTCTTTGGACGGGGAGCTGTTTTTT.

This CDR3 is CASSLASDLSTDTQYF. The CDR3 DNA sequence: TGTGCCAGCAGCTTAGCGTCCGACTTGAGCACAGATACGCAGTATTTT. This chain links TRBV7-9 with TRBJ2-3; D uncertain. Germline V gene sequence: CDR1 SEHNR, CDR2 FQNEAQ (reference sequence). This CDR3 is 16 amino acids long. V was trimmed by 0 bases and J by 0 bases, leaving 10 bases between them.